This T cell receptor beta chain was recorded in a study of neoadjuvant anti-PD-1 for oral cavity cancer. Study information: Patients without progression got a fourth dose around day 43. General study points: With a few patients per group, TCR findings need larger cohorts.

Points on this clone: Its cognate antigen is unknown.

Assay used: immunoSEQ multiplex PCR; TCRdb lists only in-frame clones, some missing. The sample contains roughly 18,000 clones, roughly 70% of which appear only once. The sequences come from PBMCs, collected before nivolumab (anti-PD-1) treatment. This TCR derives from a person aged 35-79 years with oral cavity squamous cell carcinoma.

For the CDR3, the DNA is TGTGCCAGCAGTTACCGGGGCATCTCCTACGAGCAGTACTTC. Translation: CASSYRGISYEQYF. The V and J genes are TRBV6-5 and TRBJ2-7; D possibly uses TRBD1 or TRBD2 (5 bases each). The ends were cut back, 2 bases at V and 0 bases at J, with 8 bases in the middle. The CDR3 is 14 residues long. The germline V gene encodes CDR1 MNHEY and CDR2 SVGAGI.